This TCR beta chain was recorded in a study of T cells in localized non-small cell lung cancer. Study-wide points: The greatest T cell clonality was found in uninvolved adjacent lung (higher than in tumor). Turning up in adjacent lung were a median approximately 50 of the top 100 tumor clones. Increased T cell density in blood showed an association with longer overall survival.

The protocol was immunoSEQ multiplex PCR, while the TCRdb copy is restricted to in-frame clones and leaves out a portion. The data show around 64,000 clones, about 90% seen once. With respect to this clone: What it binds is unknown.

The CDR3 spans 15 residues. The germline V and J ends were trimmed by 0 bases and 7 bases, with 13 bases remaining between them. Germline assignment: CDR1 MNHNY and CDR2 SVGAGI (reference sequence). The sequence came from a man aged 40-75 years with stage I squamous cell lung carcinoma. Here the sequenced sample was peripheral blood, taken before any cancer treatment. The chain combines TRBV6-6 with TRBJ1-5; unclear D gene. CDR3 in DNA: TGTGCCAGCAGTTACTCGATATCCCACGACCAGCCCCAGCATTTT. It codes for CASSYSISHDQPQHF.